The 31 T cell receptor beta chains given below trace back to one sample, sequenced in a study of CD8+ T cells in alopecia areata. The sample's treatment: oral pan-JAK inhibitor, 5-10 mg twice daily. Extraction of RNA preceded its reverse transcription into cDNA, which served as the sequencing template. The method was immunoSEQ multiplex PCR; TCRdb's version includes in-frame clones alone and lacks a portion of them. The sample has more than 150,000 clones, about 51% seen once. The source material was CD8+ T cells sorted from blood, sampled around week 54, from a patient treated with tofacitinib. The receptors were gathered from a human donor with alopecia areata.

The CDR3 nucleotides read TGTGCCAGCAGCAAGGGGACAGTGAGGCAAGCTTTCTTT. Protein product: CASSKGTVRQAFF. The chain joins TRBV7-8 to TRBJ1-1; 7 nucleotides line up with TRBD1. Trimming removed 5 bases from V and 9 bases from J; junction bases left unmatched: 9. Per the germline V gene, CDR1 is SGHVS and CDR2 is FQNEAQ. CDR3 length: 13 residues.

The chain couples TRBV9 to TRBJ1-1; D is perhaps TRBD1 (5 bases). The CDR3 spans 16 residues. Germline loops: CDR1 SGDLS, CDR2 YYNGEE. V lost 0 bases and J lost 2, with 14 bases in between. The CDR3 sequence is CASSVGLTGTNTEAFF. CDR3 nucleotide sequence: TGTGCCAGCAGCGTAGGCCTCACCGGGACCAACACTGAAGCTTTCTTT. Drawing the rest from reference TRBV9 and TRBJ1-1, the complete variable domain is DSGVTQTPKHLITATGQRVTLRCSPRSGDLSVYWYQQSLDQGLQFLIQYYNGEERAKGNILERFSAQQFPDLHSELNLSSLELGDSALYFCASSVGLTGTNTEAFFGQGTRLTVV.

This clone was observed a handful of times. The chain links TRBV5-4 to TRBJ2-7; D may be TRBD2 (6 bases). V dropped 2 bases and J dropped 0 bases, with 6 bases sitting between them. CDR3 size: 13 residues. Germline lookup yields CDR1 SGHNT and CDR2 YYREEE (reference sequence). The CDR3 sequence is CASSFGGSYEQYF. The CDR3 DNA is TGTGCCAGCAGCTTCGGGGGCTCCTACGAGCAGTACTTC.

This clone was observed a handful of times. The genes are TRBV13 and TRBJ2-3; D possibly corresponds to TRBD1 (6 bases). Germline CDR1 and CDR2: PRHDT and FYEKMQ (reference sequence). The V gene lost 5 bases and the J gene lost 0 bases, with 12 bases spanning the gap. The CDR3 contains 15 residues. The CDR3 bases are TGTGCCAGCAGCGACGGGACACTTAGCACAGATACGCAGTATTTT. Amino acids: CASSDGTLSTDTQYF.

This clone was seen only a few times. The chain joins TRBV4-2 to TRBJ2-7; D is unclear. V was shortened by 0 bases and J by 6 bases, with 15 bases between the two germline ends. CDR1 is LGHNA and CDR2 is YNFKEQ in the germline V gene. The CDR3 totals 15 residues. This CDR3 is CASSQDGQWASEQYF. The CDR3 DNA reads as TGTGCCAGCAGCCAAGATGGTCAGTGGGCCTCCGAGCAGTACTTC.

The chain is built from TRBV30 and TRBJ1-1, with no clear D. Trimming took 2 bases from V and 3 from J, leaving 7 bases between them. CDR1 and CDR2 (germline): GTSNPN, SVGIG (reference sequence). The CDR3 is 12 residues long. The CDR3 nucleotides read TGTGCCTGGAGTACCAGGTACACTGAAGCTTTCTTT. Translation: CAWSTRYTEAFF.

V usage is TRBV30 and J usage is TRBJ1-5; D is unclear. The CDR3 totals 13 residues. V dropped 1 base and J dropped 3 bases, with 7 bases sitting between them. Germline assignment: CDR1 GTSNPN and CDR2 SVGIG (reference sequence). The CDR3 sequence is CAWSGLHNQPQHF. The CDR3 DNA sequence: TGTGCCTGGAGTGGACTGCACAATCAGCCCCAGCATTTT.

The chain uses TRBV6-5 and TRBJ1-4; possible D gene TRBD1, 5 bases. Per germline, CDR1 MNHEY and CDR2 SVGAGI. This CDR3 contains 15 residues. Trimming pared 2 bases from V and 4 bases from J, leaving 11 bases between. CDR3 in amino acids: CASSYLREGNEKLFF. The CDR3 DNA reads as TGTGCCAGCAGTTACCTCAGGGAGGGTAATGAAAAACTGTTTTTT.

The chain combines TRBV6-5 with TRBJ1-1; no clear D gene. V was cut by 2 bases and J by 5 bases, with 9 bases left in between. Germline CDR1 MNHEY, CDR2 SVGAGI. This CDR3 has 13 amino acids. This CDR3 reads CASSYGQTTEAFF. DNA for the CDR3: TGTGCCAGCAGTTACGGCCAGACAACTGAAGCTTTCTTT.

V is TRBV18 and J is TRBJ2-7; D is unresolved. The CDR3 spans 16 residues. With 3 bases removed from V and 0 bases from J, the gap between germline ends came to 15 bases. Germline V gene sequence: CDR1 KGHSH, CDR2 LQKENI. CDR3 protein: CASSPMQRTNSYEQYF. CDR3 nucleotides: TGTGCCAGCTCACCGATGCAACGTACAAACTCCTACGAGCAGTACTTC. Full variable domain (rest looked up from reference TRBV18 and TRBJ2-7): NAGVMQNPRHLVRRRGQEARLRCSPMKGHSHVYWYRQLPEEGLKFMVYLQKENIIDESGMPKERFSAEFPKEGPSILRIQQVVRGDSAAYFCASSPMQRTNSYEQYFGPGTRLTVT.

This chain connects TRBV27 to TRBJ2-1, with D maybe TRBD1 (5 bases). The CDR3 is 15 amino acids. Trimming removed 2 bases from V and 1 base from J, with 9 bases in between. The V gene's germline CDR1 is MNHEY and CDR2 SMNVEV (reference sequence). The CDR3 sequence is CASSLVGLSYNEQFF. The CDR3 nucleotides read TGTGCCAGCAGTTTAGTGGGGCTATCCTACAATGAGCAGTTCTTC.

V gene TRBV25-1 combines with J gene TRBJ2-2; D possibly corresponds to TRBD2 (5 bases). Trimming removed 4 bases from V and 4 bases from J, with 13 bases in between. CDR1 and CDR2 (germline): MGHDK, SYGVNS. The CDR3 spans 15 residues. The CDR3 bases are TGTGCCAGCAGTGCCTACAGAGGGCTCACCGGGGAGCTGTTTTTT. Its protein is CASSAYRGLTGELFF.

This sequence joins TRBV9 and TRBJ2-7, with D perhaps given as TRBD1 or TRBD2 (5 bases each). V dropped 4 bases and J dropped 3 bases, with 17 bases sitting between them. CDR1 is SGDLS, CDR2 YYNGEE, per germline. CDR3 length: 15 amino acids. The CDR3 DNA is TGTGCCAGCAGCTACGGGGATGGGGGTAACTACGAGCAGTACTTC. Residues: CASSYGDGGNYEQYF.

The rearrangement links TRBV10-3 to TRBJ2-3, with 11 nucleotides matching TRBD2. The V and J ends lost 7 bases and 4 bases, in that order; junction bases with no gene match: 4. Germline CDR1 is ENHRY and CDR2 is SYGVKD. The CDR3 covers 14 residues. CDR3 sequence: CAIKTSGESDTQYF. The CDR3 bases are TGTGCCATCAAGACTAGCGGGGAGTCAGATACGCAGTATTTT.

In this sample, this clone turned up once. The V and J genes are TRBV27 and TRBJ2-7, with D uncertain. The CDR3 has 11 residues. CDR1 MNHEY and CDR2 SMNVEV come from the germline V gene (reference sequence). V was cut by 6 bases and J by 7 bases, with 10 bases left in between. CDR3 protein: CASSRHGEQYF. Written as DNA, the CDR3 is TGTGCCAGCAGCAGACACGGTGAGCAGTACTTC.

The V gene is TRBV11-2, the J gene TRBJ2-2, with TRBD1 identical over 7 bases. Germline CDR1 SGHAT, CDR2 FQNNGV. Germline trimming cut 8 bases from V and 0 bases from J; bases unmatched to any gene: 6. The CDR3 runs to 15 residues. CDR3 region: CASVRRGPNTGELFF. The CDR3 nucleotides are TGTGCCAGCGTCAGAAGGGGGCCGAACACCGGGGAGCTGTTTTTT.

This clone showed up just a few times. Here the CDR3 DNA reads TGCGCCAGCAGCCAAGATCATGGGGGGCCTATCATCGATACGCAGTATTTT. Translation gives CASSQDHGGPIIDTQYF. The chain joins TRBV4-3 to TRBJ2-3; the D gene could be TRBD1 or TRBD2 (6 bases each). The CDR3 consists of 17 residues. The germline gives CDR1 LGHNA, CDR2 YSLEER. V lost 0 bases to trimming and J lost 6 bases, with 19 bases between them.

The V call is TRBV27, the J call TRBJ1-5, with 9 nucleotides matching TRBD1. Germline V lookup: CDR1 MNHEY, CDR2 SMNVEV (reference sequence). The CDR3 consists of 14 residues. Germline trimming cut 7 bases from V and 6 bases from J; bases unmatched to any gene: 7. CDR3 region: CASTKTGGGQPQHF. The CDR3 nucleotides read TGTGCCAGCACCAAGACAGGGGGAGGTCAGCCCCAGCATTTT.

CDR3 protein: CSVEGGQPDGTQYF. The CDR3 region has the DNA TGCAGCGTTGAAGGGGGCCAGCCCGACGGGACCCAGTACTTC. The genes are TRBV29-1 and TRBJ2-5; maybe TRBD1 (5 bases). Trimming removed 1 base from V and 7 bases from J, with 16 bases in between. CDR1 is SQVTM, CDR2 ANQGSEA, per germline. The CDR3 is 14 amino acids.

In DNA form, the CDR3 reads TGTGCCAGCAGTTTCTCGGGGTTAGGCAATCAGCCCCAGCATTTT. This sequence encodes CASSFSGLGNQPQHF. This chain joins TRBV27 and TRBJ1-5; unclear D gene. The CDR3 sequence is 15 residues long. From germline, CDR1 is MNHEY and CDR2 SMNVEV (reference sequence). The V and J ends lost 3 bases and 2 bases respectively, with 11 bases between them.

The chain employs TRBV5-4 and TRBJ2-7, with 7 bases that match TRBD1. CDR3 length equals 14 residues. CDR1 SGHNT and CDR2 YYREEE come from the germline V gene (reference sequence). After removal of 4 bases from V and 5 bases from J, the junction contained 9 bases not matched to a gene. The CDR3 nucleotides are TGTGCCAGCAGCACCTTGGGGGACAGCGACGAGCAGTACTTC. Translated, it gives CASSTLGDSDEQYF.

V is TRBV30 and J is TRBJ2-1; D uncertain. The V gene's germline CDR1 is GTSNPN and CDR2 SVGIG (reference sequence). This CDR3 has 11 residues. The ends were cut back, 0 bases at V and 6 bases at J, with 3 bases in the middle. The CDR3 sequence: CAWSVVNEQFF. The CDR3, as DNA: TGTGCCTGGAGTGTGGTCAATGAGCAGTTCTTC.

This clone was observed a few times. This chain links TRBV19 with TRBJ2-1; TRBD1 agrees at 9 bases. This CDR3 contains 15 residues. In germline, CDR1 is LNHDA, CDR2 SQIVND (reference sequence). With V trimmed by 7 bases and J by 3 bases, 7 bases remained unmatched. In DNA form, the CDR3 reads TGTGCCAGTACCCTTAGGGGACAGGGCTACAATGAGCAGTTCTTC. It is translated as CASTLRGQGYNEQFF.

In this sample, this clone turned up once. The chain uses TRBV5-6 and TRBJ1-4, with D uncertain. Germline CDR1 SGHDT, CDR2 YYEEEE. Trimming took off 6 bases at V and 11 bases at J, with 11 bases between the two ends. The CDR3 loop spans 11 amino acids. CDR3 sequence (DNA): TGTGCCAGCACCCGGGGTGGGAAACTGTTTTTT. Translated, it gives CASTRGGKLFF.

The chain recombines TRBV7-8 with TRBJ2-5, with D perhaps being TRBD1 or TRBD2 (6 bases each). The V end was cut by 4 bases, the J end by 5 bases, with 20 bases between. Germline CDR1 and CDR2: SGHVS and FQNEAQ. The CDR3 spans 16 residues. Here the CDR3 DNA reads TGTGCCAGCAGCTCTATCCCGATGGGGGGCTGGGAGACCCAGTACTTC. Translating it yields CASSSIPMGGWETQYF. Combining the CDR3 with reference TRBV7-8 and TRBJ2-5 gives the whole variable domain GAGVSQSPRYKVAKRGQDVALRCDPISGHVSLFWYQQALGQGPEFLTYFQNEAQLDKSGLPSDRFFAERPEGSVSTLKIQRTQQEDSAVYLCASSSIPMGGWETQYFGPGTRLLVL.

The chain joins TRBV29-1 to TRBJ2-7; D assignment may be TRBD1 or TRBD2 (5 bases each). The V gene's germline CDR1 is SQVTM and CDR2 ANQGSEA. V lost 4 bases and J lost 1, with 11 bases in between. CDR3 length: 13 amino acids. In nucleotides, the CDR3 is TGCAGCGTTGTGGGGGACGGTTCCTACGAGCAGTACTTC. Protein sequence: CSVVGDGSYEQYF.

This chain joins TRBV5-6 and TRBJ2-5; D is undetermined. The CDR3 is 14 amino acids. Trimming removed 0 bases at V and 2 bases at J, with 8 bases between. Looked up from germline, CDR1 is SGHDT and CDR2 is YYEEEE. This CDR3 is CASSLVGSQETQYF. The CDR3 coding sequence is TGTGCCAGCAGCTTGGTAGGCAGTCAAGAGACCCAGTACTTC.

The genes are TRBV5-4 and TRBJ2-1; TRBD1 matches 12 bases. CDR1 and CDR2 (germline): SGHNT, YYREEE (reference sequence). The CDR3 sequence is 16 residues long. V trimming: 0 bases; J trimming: 6 bases; junction bases outside the gene matches: 4. CDR3 amino acids: CASSLAGTGGFNEQFF. CDR3 nucleotide sequence: TGTGCCAGCAGCTTGGCCGGGACAGGGGGCTTCAATGAGCAGTTCTTC.

The gene calls are TRBV5-6 and TRBJ1-5, with TRBD1 matching 8 bases. Unmatched junction bases numbered 6, after V lost 2 bases and J lost 2 bases. There are 16 residues in the CDR3. The germline V gene encodes CDR1 SGHDT and CDR2 YYEEEE. CDR3 sequence (DNA): TGTGCCAGCAGCTTAAACAGGGGGGCCGGCAATCAGCCCCAGCATTTT. It specifies CASSLNRGAGNQPQHF. Variable domain in full (rest from reference TRBV5-6 and TRBJ1-5): DAGVTQSPTHLIKTRGQQVTLRCSPKSGHDTVSWYQQALGQGPQFIFQYYEEEERQRGNFPDRFSGHQFPNYSSELNVNALLLGDSALYLCASSLNRGAGNQPQHFGDGTRLSIL.

The J gene is TRBJ1-2, the V gene TRBV29-1; 9 bases line up with TRBD1. The CDR3 extends over 12 amino acids. J lost 8 bases, V lost 5 bases, and 6 bases had no gene match. The germline V gene has CDR1 SQVTM and CDR2 ANQGSEA. The CDR3, as DNA: TGCAGCGTTTTAACAGGGGGCGAGGGCTACACCTTC. Encoded protein: CSVLTGGEGYTF.

This clone was found once. V and J are TRBV27 and TRBJ2-7; 8 nucleotides agree with TRBD1. Germline trimming cut 3 bases from V and 3 bases from J; bases unmatched to any gene: 7. The CDR3 consists of 15 residues. The germline V gene has CDR1 MNHEY and CDR2 SMNVEV (reference sequence). The CDR3 DNA follows: TGTGCCAGCAGTTTCTCTGGGACAGGATTCTACGAGCAGTACTTC. It encodes CASSFSGTGFYEQYF.